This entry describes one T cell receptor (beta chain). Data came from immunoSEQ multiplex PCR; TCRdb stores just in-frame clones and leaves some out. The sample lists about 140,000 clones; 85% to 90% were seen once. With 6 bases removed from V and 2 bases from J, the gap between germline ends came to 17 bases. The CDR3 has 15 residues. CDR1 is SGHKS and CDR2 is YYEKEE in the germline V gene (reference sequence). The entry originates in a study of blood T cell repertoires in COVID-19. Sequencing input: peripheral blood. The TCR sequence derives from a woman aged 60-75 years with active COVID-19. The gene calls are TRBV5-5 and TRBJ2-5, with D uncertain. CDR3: CASTLDDFEQETQYF. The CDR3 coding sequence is TGTGCCAGCACCCTAGATGACTTCGAACAAGAGACCCAGTACTTC.